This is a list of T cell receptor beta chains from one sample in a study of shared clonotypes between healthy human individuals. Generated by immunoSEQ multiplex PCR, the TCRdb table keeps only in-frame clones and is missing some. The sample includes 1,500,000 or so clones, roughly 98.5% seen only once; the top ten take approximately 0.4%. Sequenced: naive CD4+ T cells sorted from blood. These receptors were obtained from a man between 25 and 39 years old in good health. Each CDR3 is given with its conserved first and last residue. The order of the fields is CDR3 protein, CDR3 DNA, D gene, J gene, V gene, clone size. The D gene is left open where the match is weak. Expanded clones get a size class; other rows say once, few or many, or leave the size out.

CDR3aa: CATRPSGNTDTQYF
CDR3nt: TGTGCCACCAGACCGTCCGGAAACACAGATACGCAGTATTTT
d_gene: NA
j_gene: TRBJ2-3
v_gene: TRBV28
abundance: NA

CDR3aa: CASSPGAGANTEAFF
CDR3nt: TGTGCCAGCAGCCCTGGCGCGGGGGCGAACACTGAAGCTTTCTTT
d_gene: NA
j_gene: TRBJ1-1
v_gene: TRBV5-5
abundance: NA

CDR3aa: CASGTPGLLEQFF
CDR3nt: TGTGCCAGCGGCACCCCAGGCCTTCTCGAGCAGTTCTTC
d_gene: NA
j_gene: TRBJ2-1
v_gene: TRBV9
abundance: NA

CDR3aa: CASSGLAGGHLYEQYF
CDR3nt: TGTGCCAGCAGTGGACTAGCGGGAGGACACCTCTACGAGCAGTACTTC
d_gene: TRBD2
j_gene: TRBJ2-7
v_gene: TRBV6-6
abundance: once

CDR3aa: CASRAVGASNYGYTF
CDR3nt: TGTGCCAGCAGGGCCGTAGGAGCCTCTAACTATGGCTACACCTTC
d_gene: NA
j_gene: TRBJ1-2
v_gene: TRBV6-4
abundance: NA

CDR3aa: CASSVDRASTDTQYF
CDR3nt: TGTGCCAGCAGCGTTGACAGAGCTAGCACAGATACGCAGTATTTT
d_gene: NA
j_gene: TRBJ2-3
v_gene: TRBV7-9
abundance: NA

CDR3aa: CASSRRDKGNTGELFF
CDR3nt: TGTGCCAGCAGCCGCAGGGACAAGGGGAACACCGGGGAGCTGTTTTTT
d_gene: NA
j_gene: TRBJ2-2
v_gene: TRBV7-7
abundance: NA

CDR3aa: CASSSTGRRPPQHF
CDR3nt: TGTGCCAGCAGTTCGACAGGGAGGAGGCCGCCCCAGCATTTT
d_gene: TRBD1
j_gene: TRBJ1-5
v_gene: TRBV7-2
abundance: NA

CDR3aa: CASSWRAGGTGELFF
CDR3nt: TGTGCCAGCAGCTGGAGGGCCGGGGGCACCGGGGAGCTGTTTTTT
d_gene: NA
j_gene: TRBJ2-2
v_gene: TRBV7-2
abundance: NA

CDR3aa: CASSLADTSGRAGLWEQYF
CDR3nt: TGTGCCAGCAGCTTAGCGGACACTAGCGGGAGGGCCGGGTTGTGGGAGCAGTACTTC
d_gene: TRBD2
j_gene: TRBJ2-7
v_gene: TRBV7-2
abundance: once

CDR3aa: CASSKLVPGSNYGYTF
CDR3nt: TGTGCCAGCAGTAAGCTTGTCCCAGGATCTAACTATGGCTACACCTTC
d_gene: NA
j_gene: TRBJ1-2
v_gene: TRBV5-4
abundance: NA

CDR3aa: CASSSQGTGTDTQYF
CDR3nt: TGTGCCAGCAGCTCACAGGGGACCGGCACAGATACGCAGTATTTT
d_gene: TRBD1
j_gene: TRBJ2-3
v_gene: TRBV5-4
abundance: NA

CDR3aa: CASNLGGRDEQYF
CDR3nt: TGTGCCAGTAATCTCGGGGGGCGCGACGAGCAGTACTTC
d_gene: NA
j_gene: TRBJ2-7
v_gene: TRBV19
abundance: NA

CDR3aa: CASTSVGAGSYGYTF
CDR3nt: TGCGCCAGCACCTCTGTCGGGGCCGGCTCCTATGGCTACACCTTC
d_gene: NA
j_gene: TRBJ1-2
v_gene: TRBV5-1
abundance: NA

CDR3aa: CATSRELEQSSYEQYF
CDR3nt: TGTGCCACCAGCAGAGAGTTAGAACAGAGCTCCTACGAGCAGTACTTC
d_gene: NA
j_gene: TRBJ2-7
v_gene: TRBV15
abundance: once

CDR3aa: CAISESVEIDQPQHF
CDR3nt: TGTGCCATCAGTGAGTCGGTAGAGATAGATCAGCCCCAGCATTTT
d_gene: NA
j_gene: TRBJ1-5
v_gene: TRBV10-3
abundance: NA

CDR3aa: CASSSTTQGSGNTIYF
CDR3nt: TGTGCCAGCAGTTCTACCACGCAGGGGTCTGGAAACACCATATATTTT
d_gene: NA
j_gene: TRBJ1-3
v_gene: TRBV27
abundance: NA

CDR3aa: CASSVGVGDSGANVLTF
CDR3nt: TGTGCCAGCAGCGTGGGAGTTGGGGACTCTGGGGCCAACGTCCTGACTTTC
d_gene: NA
j_gene: TRBJ2-6
v_gene: TRBV9
abundance: NA

CDR3aa: CASSHSSKNEQYF
CDR3nt: TGTGCCAGCAGCCACTCCTCAAAAAACGAGCAGTACTTC
d_gene: NA
j_gene: TRBJ2-7
v_gene: TRBV5-8
abundance: NA

CDR3aa: CASSFTGQGDEQFF
CDR3nt: TGCGCCAGCAGCTTTACTGGACAGGGCGATGAGCAGTTCTTC
d_gene: TRBD1
j_gene: TRBJ2-1
v_gene: TRBV5-1
abundance: NA

CDR3aa: CASRDHANTGELFF
CDR3nt: TGTGCCAGCAGGGACCATGCGAACACCGGGGAGCTGTTTTTT
d_gene: NA
j_gene: TRBJ2-2
v_gene: TRBV27
abundance: NA

CDR3aa: CASSQGLSTPPSYEQYF
CDR3nt: TGCGCCAGCAGCCAAGGTTTGTCGACGCCGCCTTCCTACGAGCAGTACTTC
d_gene: NA
j_gene: TRBJ2-7
v_gene: TRBV4-3
abundance: once

CDR3aa: CASSSSGTSTDTQYF
CDR3nt: TGTGCCAGCAGCAGTAGCGGGACTAGCACAGATACGCAGTATTTT
d_gene: TRBD2
j_gene: TRBJ2-3
v_gene: TRBV6-5
abundance: NA

CDR3aa: CASSQGFTEAFF
CDR3nt: TGTGCCAGTAGTCAGGGGTTCACTGAAGCTTTCTTT
d_gene: NA
j_gene: TRBJ1-1
v_gene: TRBV19
abundance: NA

CDR3aa: CASWGVFQETQYF
CDR3nt: TGCGCCAGCTGGGGGGTGTTCCAAGAGACCCAGTACTTC
d_gene: NA
j_gene: TRBJ2-5
v_gene: TRBV5-1
abundance: NA

CDR3aa: CAGKGLMNTEAFF
CDR3nt: TGTGCCGGAAAGGGACTGATGAACACTGAAGCTTTCTTT
d_gene: NA
j_gene: TRBJ1-1
v_gene: TRBV6-6
abundance: NA

CDR3aa: CSVEVGPDTEAFF
CDR3nt: TGCAGCGTTGAAGTGGGGCCCGACACTGAAGCTTTCTTT
d_gene: NA
j_gene: TRBJ1-1
v_gene: TRBV29-1
abundance: NA

CDR3aa: CASSESGQPYEQYF
CDR3nt: TGCGCCAGCAGTGAGTCCGGACAGCCCTACGAGCAGTACTTC
d_gene: NA
j_gene: TRBJ2-7
v_gene: TRBV10-1
abundance: once

CDR3aa: CASSGTANTNTGELFF
CDR3nt: TGTGCCAGCAGCGGGACAGCAAATACGAACACCGGGGAGCTGTTTTTT
d_gene: TRBD1
j_gene: TRBJ2-2
v_gene: TRBV11-2
abundance: NA

CDR3aa: CASSRDREETQYF
CDR3nt: TGTGCCAGCAGCCGGGACAGGGAAGAGACCCAGTACTTC
d_gene: TRBD1
j_gene: TRBJ2-5
v_gene: TRBV6-1
abundance: NA

CDR3aa: CASTYRVGSDTQYF
CDR3nt: TGTGCCAGTACCTATCGAGTCGGGTCAGATACGCAGTATTTT
d_gene: NA
j_gene: TRBJ2-3
v_gene: TRBV7-9
abundance: NA

CDR3aa: CASSWGTTSGIAGELFF
CDR3nt: TGCGCCAGCAGCTGGGGAACGACTAGCGGGATTGCCGGGGAGCTGTTTTTT
d_gene: TRBD2
j_gene: TRBJ2-2
v_gene: TRBV5-1
abundance: NA

CDR3aa: CARHRPGAGNTIYF
CDR3nt: TGTGCCAGACACAGGCCTGGGGCTGGAAACACCATATATTTT
d_gene: NA
j_gene: TRBJ1-3
v_gene: TRBV7-5
abundance: NA

CDR3aa: CASSFSRGIGEQYF
CDR3nt: TGTGCCAGCAGTTTTTCCCGTGGGATCGGGGAGCAGTACTTC
d_gene: NA
j_gene: TRBJ2-7
v_gene: TRBV27
abundance: NA

CDR3aa: CASSLQLAGAETQYF
CDR3nt: TGTGCCAGCAGTCTTCAGCTAGCGGGAGCAGAGACCCAGTACTTC
d_gene: TRBD2
j_gene: TRBJ2-5
v_gene: TRBV11-1
abundance: NA

CDR3aa: CASRPTGANQPQHF
CDR3nt: TGTGCCAGCAGACCTACAGGCGCCAATCAGCCCCAGCATTTT
d_gene: NA
j_gene: TRBJ1-5
v_gene: TRBV25-1
abundance: NA

CDR3aa: CAWSVGSNSYNEQFF
CDR3nt: TGTGCCTGGAGTGTAGGAAGTAACTCCTACAATGAGCAGTTCTTC
d_gene: NA
j_gene: TRBJ2-1
v_gene: TRBV30
abundance: NA

CDR3aa: CASSEVPGQGMDTEAFF
CDR3nt: TGTGCCAGCAGCGAAGTCCCGGGACAGGGGATGGACACTGAAGCTTTCTTT
d_gene: TRBD1
j_gene: TRBJ1-1
v_gene: TRBV7-6
abundance: NA

CDR3aa: CASSSRQGLTYEQYF
CDR3nt: TGTGCCAGCAGCTCGCGACAGGGCCTAACCTACGAGCAGTACTTC
d_gene: TRBD1
j_gene: TRBJ2-7
v_gene: TRBV27
abundance: NA

CDR3aa: CSVEARGPYEQYF
CDR3nt: TGCAGCGTTGAAGCCAGGGGCCCCTACGAGCAGTACTTC
d_gene: NA
j_gene: TRBJ2-7
v_gene: TRBV29-1
abundance: NA

CDR3aa: CASSEGLAGGPRSDTQYF
CDR3nt: TGTGCCAGCAGCGAGGGACTAGCGGGAGGGCCTCGTTCAGATACGCAGTATTTT
d_gene: TRBD2
j_gene: TRBJ2-3
v_gene: TRBV5-5
abundance: NA

CDR3aa: CASSLGKSDHATQYF
CDR3nt: TGTGCCAGCAGCTTGGGAAAGTCGGATCATGCGACCCAGTACTTC
d_gene: NA
j_gene: TRBJ2-5
v_gene: TRBV5-4
abundance: NA

CDR3aa: CASTFDQETQYF
CDR3nt: TGTGCCAGTACATTTGACCAAGAGACCCAGTACTTC
d_gene: NA
j_gene: TRBJ2-5
v_gene: TRBV28
abundance: NA

CDR3aa: CASSPPNQPQHF
CDR3nt: TGTGCCAGCAGCCCCCCCAATCAGCCCCAGCATTTT
d_gene: NA
j_gene: TRBJ1-5
v_gene: TRBV7-3
abundance: NA

CDR3aa: CASSYGTGVKTQYF
CDR3nt: TGTGCCAGCAGTTATGGGACAGGGGTTAAGACCCAGTACTTC
d_gene: TRBD1
j_gene: TRBJ2-5
v_gene: TRBV6-5
abundance: NA

CDR3aa: CASSPSTRTSGDTQYF
CDR3nt: TGTGCCAGCTCACCCAGCACTAGAACGTCCGGGGATACGCAGTATTTT
d_gene: NA
j_gene: TRBJ2-3
v_gene: TRBV18
abundance: NA

CDR3aa: CASSESIPDTQYF
CDR3nt: TGTGCCAGCTCCGAATCGATACCAGATACGCAGTATTTT
d_gene: NA
j_gene: TRBJ2-3
v_gene: TRBV18
abundance: once

CDR3aa: CASSPRTAPNEKLFF
CDR3nt: TGTGCCAGTAGTCCGAGGACGGCGCCTAATGAAAAACTGTTTTTT
d_gene: NA
j_gene: TRBJ1-4
v_gene: TRBV19
abundance: NA

CDR3aa: CASSQGRVSTEAFF
CDR3nt: TGCGCCAGCAGCCAAGGGCGAGTCTCCACTGAAGCTTTCTTT
d_gene: NA
j_gene: TRBJ1-1
v_gene: TRBV4-3
abundance: NA

CDR3aa: CASSLIQETQYF
CDR3nt: TGTGCCAGCAGTTTAATTCAAGAGACCCAGTACTTC
d_gene: NA
j_gene: TRBJ2-5
v_gene: TRBV7-6
abundance: NA

CDR3aa: CASSFGPTEGQYF
CDR3nt: TGTGCCAGCAGCTTTGGACCCACCGAGGGGCAGTACTTC
d_gene: NA
j_gene: TRBJ2-7
v_gene: TRBV7-6
abundance: NA

CDR3aa: CASSQDGDRGPEQETQYF
CDR3nt: TGCGCCAGCAGCCAAGACGGCGACAGGGGGCCGGAACAAGAGACCCAGTACTTC
d_gene: TRBD1
j_gene: TRBJ2-5
v_gene: TRBV4-1
abundance: NA